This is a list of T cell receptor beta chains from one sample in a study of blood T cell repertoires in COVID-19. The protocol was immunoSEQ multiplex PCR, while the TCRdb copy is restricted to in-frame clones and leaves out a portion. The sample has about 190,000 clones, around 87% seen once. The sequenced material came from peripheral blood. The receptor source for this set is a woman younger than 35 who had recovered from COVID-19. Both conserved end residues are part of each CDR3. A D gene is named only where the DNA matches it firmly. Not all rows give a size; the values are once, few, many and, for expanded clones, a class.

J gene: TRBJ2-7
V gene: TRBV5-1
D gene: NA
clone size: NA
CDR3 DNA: TGCGCCAGCTCCCGGGACACCCGGACCTACGAGCAGTACTTC
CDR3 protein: CASSRDTRTYEQYF

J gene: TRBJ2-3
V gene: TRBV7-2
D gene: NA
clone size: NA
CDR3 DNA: TGTGCCAGCAGCTTAGGTAGGGGTGCAGATACGCAGTATTTT
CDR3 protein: CASSLGRGADTQYF

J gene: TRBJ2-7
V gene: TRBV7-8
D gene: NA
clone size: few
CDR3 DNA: TGTGCCAGCAGCTATGCAGGGTACTACGAGCAGTACTTC
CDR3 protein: CASSYAGYYEQYF

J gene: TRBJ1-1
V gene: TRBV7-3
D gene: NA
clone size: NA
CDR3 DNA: TGTGCCAGCAGCTCCCGGGTGAACACTGAAGCTTTCTTT
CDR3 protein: CASSSRVNTEAFF

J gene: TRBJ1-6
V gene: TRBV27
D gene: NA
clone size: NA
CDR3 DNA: TGTGCCAGCAGTTCAACAGGTCGCTCACCCCTCCACTTT
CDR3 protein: CASSSTGRSPLHF

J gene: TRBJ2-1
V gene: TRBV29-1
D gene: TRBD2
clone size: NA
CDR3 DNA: TGCAGCGTTTACATCCGACAGGCGGGGGGAGGCTCCTACAATGAGCAGTTCTTC
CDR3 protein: CSVYIRQAGGGSYNEQFF

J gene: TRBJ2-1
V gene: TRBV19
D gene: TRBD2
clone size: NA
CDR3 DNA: TGTGCCAGTAGTATGGTCCGGGGGGATGAGCAGTTCTTC
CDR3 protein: CASSMVRGDEQFF

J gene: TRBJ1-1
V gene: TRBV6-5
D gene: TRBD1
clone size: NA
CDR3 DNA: TGTGCCAGCAGTTATGGGACAGGGGGGTTCACTGAAGCTTTCTTT
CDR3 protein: CASSYGTGGFTEAFF

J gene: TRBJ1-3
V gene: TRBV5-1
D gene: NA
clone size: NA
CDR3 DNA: TGCGCCAGCAGCTTGGCAGGGCCCCTCTCTGGAAACACCATATATTTT
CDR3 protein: CASSLAGPLSGNTIYF

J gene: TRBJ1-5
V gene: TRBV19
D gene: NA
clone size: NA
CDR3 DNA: TGTGCCAGTAGTAGGCAGGGGTTTCAGCCCCAGCATTTT
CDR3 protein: CASSRQGFQPQHF

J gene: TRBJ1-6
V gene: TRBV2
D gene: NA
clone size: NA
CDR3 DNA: TGTGCCAGCAGGACCTCGGGCCGGGGTCCGGATTCACCCCTCCACTTT
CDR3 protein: CASRTSGRGPDSPLHF

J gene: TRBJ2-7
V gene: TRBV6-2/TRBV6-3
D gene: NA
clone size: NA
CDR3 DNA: TGTGCCAGCAGTCAAAGACAGCCCGGGAGCTACGAGCAGTACTTC
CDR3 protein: CASSQRQPGSYEQYF

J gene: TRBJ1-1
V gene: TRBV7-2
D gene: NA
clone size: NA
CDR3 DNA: TGTGCCAGCAGCTTAACAGGGTCAGTAACTGAAGCTTTCTTT
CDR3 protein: CASSLTGSVTEAFF

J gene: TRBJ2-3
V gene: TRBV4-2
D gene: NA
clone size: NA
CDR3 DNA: TGTGCCAGCAGCCAAGATTTATCCAGCACAGATACGCAGTATTTT
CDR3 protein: CASSQDLSSTDTQYF

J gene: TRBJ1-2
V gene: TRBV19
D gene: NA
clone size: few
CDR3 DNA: TGTGCCAGTACCCGGTCGGCAGGGGATAACTATGGCTACACCTTC
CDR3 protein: CASTRSAGDNYGYTF

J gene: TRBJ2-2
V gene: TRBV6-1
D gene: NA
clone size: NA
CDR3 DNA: TGTGCCAGCAGTGAAAGAGGAATAGTGCTCACCGGGGAGCTGTTTTTT
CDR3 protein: CASSERGIVLTGELFF

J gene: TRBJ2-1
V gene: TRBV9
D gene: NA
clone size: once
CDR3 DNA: TGTGCCAGCAGCCCACCTCTCTCGTTCGGTGAGCAGTTCTTC
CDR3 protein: CASSPPLSFGEQFF

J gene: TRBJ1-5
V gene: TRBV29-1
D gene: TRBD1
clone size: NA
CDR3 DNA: TGCAGCGTCTCCGGGACAGGGAAGCATCAGCCCCAGCATTTT
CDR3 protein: CSVSGTGKHQPQHF

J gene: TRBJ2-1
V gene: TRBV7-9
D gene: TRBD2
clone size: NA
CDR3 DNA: TGTGCCAGCAGCCCACCGGGACTAGCGGGCCGAGAGCAGTTCTTC
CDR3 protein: CASSPPGLAGREQFF

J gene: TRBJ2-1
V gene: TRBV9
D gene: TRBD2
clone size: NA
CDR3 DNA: TGTGCCAGCAGCGTAGCTCAGCGGGAGGCTGAGCAGTTCTTC
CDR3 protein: CASSVAQREAEQFF

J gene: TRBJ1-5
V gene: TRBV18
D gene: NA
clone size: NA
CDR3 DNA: TGTGCCAGCTTACAGGAAGCCAATCAGCCCCAGCATTTT
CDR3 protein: CASLQEANQPQHF

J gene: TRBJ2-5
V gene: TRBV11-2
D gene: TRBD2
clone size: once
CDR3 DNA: TGTGCCAGCAGCTTAGGATCTGTTGCGGGGGGGCTCCGAGAGACCCAGTACTTC
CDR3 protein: CASSLGSVAGGLRETQYF

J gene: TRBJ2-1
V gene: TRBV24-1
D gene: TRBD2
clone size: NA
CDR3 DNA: TGTGCCACCAGTAAGGGCGCTATAGCGGGAGGCTACAATGAGCAGTTCTTC
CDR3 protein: CATSKGAIAGGYNEQFF